The 6 T cell receptor beta chains in this list originate from one sample, sequenced in a study of shared clonotypes between healthy human individuals. Libraries were prepared by immunoSEQ multiplex PCR; TCRdb keeps only in-frame clonotypes and omits some of them. This table holds roughly 380,000 clones, around 96% found once. Sequenced input: memory CD8+ T cells sorted from blood. Subset of the sample: CD45RO+ cells pooled with CCR7-negative TemRA cells. Receptors were obtained from a young man in good health.

This sequence joins TRBV30 and TRBJ2-4; 7 bases line up with TRBD2. This CDR3 contains 12 residues. With 3 bases clipped from V and 7 bases from J, the junction kept 3 bases outside the gene matches. Germline V gene sequence: CDR1 GTSNPN, CDR2 SVGIG (reference sequence). The CDR3 loop is CAWSAGVNIQYF. In DNA form, the CDR3 reads TGTGCCTGGAGCGCGGGAGTGAACATTCAGTACTTC.

The chain joins TRBV11-2 to TRBJ2-7, with TRBD1 identical over 8 bases. CDR1 and CDR2 (germline): SGHAT, FQNNGV. The CDR3 totals 13 residues. J was trimmed by 5 bases and V by 3 bases; bases with no gene match: 3. CDR3: CASSLWTGNEQYF. CDR3 DNA sequence: TGTGCCAGCAGCTTGTGGACAGGGAACGAGCAGTACTTC.

The sample holds one count of this clone. In nucleotides, the CDR3 is TGCGCCAGCAGTGGGGGACACAGCTCCTACGAGCAGTACTTC. As protein: CASSGGHSSYEQYF. V and J are TRBV10-2 and TRBJ2-7; possibly TRBD1 for D (6 bases). This CDR3 has 14 amino acids. V was shortened by 4 bases and J by 0 bases, with 10 bases between the two germline ends. CDR1 is WSHSY, CDR2 SAAADI, per germline.

With regard to this clone: The sample carries other DNA sequences with the same CDR3. This rearrangement joins TRBV27 to TRBJ1-5, with D maybe TRBD1 (5 bases). CDR1 is MNHEY and CDR2 is SMNVEV in the germline V gene (reference sequence). The CDR3 is made up of 14 amino acids. Trimming shortened V by 0 bases and J by 2 bases, and 5 bases separated the two germline ends. CDR3 sequence (DNA): TGTGCCAGCAGTTTATCCAGGGGCAATCAGCCCCAGCATTTT. Translated: CASSLSRGNQPQHF.

The V call is TRBV25-1, the J call TRBJ2-3; no reliable D call. Trimming stripped 6 bases from V and 0 bases from J, with 13 bases between. This CDR3 comprises 15 residues. Germline lookup yields CDR1 MGHDK and CDR2 SYGVNS. The CDR3, as DNA: TGTGCCAGCAGAGATAAAGGAACTAGCACAGATACGCAGTATTTT. This codes for CASRDKGTSTDTQYF. Using reference TRBV25-1 and TRBJ2-3 for the parts outside the CDR3, the full variable domain is EADIYQTPRYLVIGTGKKITLECSQTMGHDKMYWYQQDPGMELHLIHYSYGVNSTEKGDLSSESTVSRIRTEHFPLTLESARPSHTSQYLCASRDKGTSTDTQYFGPGTRLTVL.

V is TRBV29-1 and J is TRBJ2-3; perhaps TRBD2 as D (6 bases). Trimming took off 6 bases at V and 2 bases at J, with 18 bases between the two ends. Germline lookup yields CDR1 SQVTM and CDR2 ANQGSEA. This CDR3 is built from 15 residues. Here the CDR3 DNA reads TGCAGCGTGACCACGGGCGGAGGGACCACAGATACGCAGTATTTT. Translating gives CSVTTGGGTTDTQYF.